Following are 13 T cell receptor beta chains from one sample sequenced in a study of spatial heterogeneity in lung cancer. Time point meaning: sample taken at primary tumor resection. Material for sequencing was whole RNA from tumor, nontumor lung or frozen PBMC, left unsorted. TCRdb used MiXCR to reprocess the 5' RACE reads, holding one entry per CDR3 protein. The sample contains about 82,000 distinct CDR3 sequences, 10% to 15% of which appear only once. Sequencing used PBMCs, obtained at surgery. Receptors were obtained from a male donor with early-stage non-small cell lung cancer.

The chain combines TRBV15 with TRBJ1-2, with 9 positions matching TRBD1. The CDR3 totals 14 residues. Germline trimming cut 3 bases from V and 8 bases from J; bases unmatched to any gene: 7. Germline V gene lookup returns CDR1 LNHNV and CDR2 YYDKDF (reference sequence). In nucleotides, the CDR3 is TGTGCCACCAGCAGCCAGGGACAGGGTAACGGCTACACCTTC. Translating it yields CATSSQGQGNGYTF.

V and J are TRBV29-1 and TRBJ2-3; D perhaps matches TRBD1 (5 bases). In germline, CDR1 is SQVTM, CDR2 ANQGSEA. This CDR3 contains 14 residues. V shed 7 bases and J shed 2 bases, with 16 bases lying between them. CDR3 residues: CSATRQYFTDTQYF. In nucleotides, the CDR3 is TGCAGCGCCACCCGACAGTACTTCACAGATACGCAGTATTTT.

This clonotype has ten or more counts. This chain uses TRBV4-2 with TRBJ2-3, with 8 bases lining up with TRBD2. The CDR3 sequence is 17 residues long. Trimming cost V 0 bases and J 3 bases; bases outside gene matches: 8. Looked up from germline, CDR1 is LGHNA and CDR2 is YNFKEQ. In DNA form, the CDR3 reads TGTGCCAGCAGCCAAGAACCGGGACTAGGGGTTACAGATACGCAGTATTTT. Its translation is CASSQEPGLGVTDTQYF.

This clonotype was seen a few times. The rearrangement uses TRBV29-1 and TRBJ2-1; D possibly matches TRBD1 or TRBD2 (5 bases each). The germline V gene encodes CDR1 SQVTM and CDR2 ANQGSEA. The CDR3 is 14 residues long. With 7 bases removed from V and 1 base from J, the gap between germline ends came to 14 bases. CDR3 in amino acids: CSAGDLLSYNEQFF. In DNA, the CDR3 is TGCAGCGCTGGGGACCTATTATCCTACAATGAGCAGTTCTTC.

The CDR3 nucleotides read TGCAGCGCCTACAACTATGGCTACACCTTC. This encodes CSAYNYGYTF. The chain links TRBV29-1 to TRBJ1-2; D call uncertain. V was shortened by 7 bases and J by 2 bases, with 5 bases between the two germline ends. Germline CDR1 is SQVTM and CDR2 is ANQGSEA. This CDR3 contains 10 residues.

This clonotype has a handful of counts. This chain uses TRBV6-6 with TRBJ1-1; 8 bases are a match to TRBD1. Germline lookup yields CDR1 MNHNY and CDR2 SVGAGI (reference sequence). V trimming: 7 bases; J trimming: 4 bases; junction bases outside the gene matches: 8. The CDR3 contains 14 residues. The CDR3 protein is CASIHGTGSTEAFF. DNA for the CDR3: TGTGCCAGCATCCACGGGACAGGTTCCACTGAAGCTTTCTTT.

The chain couples TRBV6-6 to TRBJ1-1, with a possible D match to TRBD1 (6 bases). The CDR3 runs to 13 residues. CDR1 and CDR2 (germline): MNHNY, SVGAGI (reference sequence). Trimming pared 2 bases from V and 5 bases from J, leaving 9 bases between. Here the CDR3 reads CASSYGGRTEAFF. The CDR3 region has the DNA TGTGCCAGCAGTTACGGGGGGCGGACTGAAGCTTTCTTT.

By share, this clonotype counts as medium-sized (0.01 to 0.1%). The chain is built from TRBV3-1 and TRBJ2-5, with no clear D. The germline V gene encodes CDR1 LGHDT and CDR2 YNNKEL (reference sequence). Trimming took off 4 bases at V and 4 bases at J, with 7 bases between the two ends. The CDR3 runs 12 residues. The CDR3: CASSPTAETQYF. CDR3 nucleotides: TGTGCCAGCAGCCCGACTGCAGAGACCCAGTACTTC.

This clonotype occurred a few times. The gene calls are TRBV2 and TRBJ2-3; D perhaps matches TRBD2 (6 bases). Trimming took 4 bases from V and 2 from J, leaving 10 bases between them. CDR1 is SNHLY, CDR2 FYNNEI, per germline. The CDR3 covers 14 residues. Here the CDR3 reads CASSGLAFTDTQYF. CDR3 in DNA: TGTGCCAGCAGTGGTCTAGCGTTCACAGATACGCAGTATTTT.

The table lists this clonotype with a few counts. The chain carries TRBV5-1 and TRBJ2-5, with D perhaps TRBD1 (6 bases). Trimming stripped 3 bases from V and 5 bases from J, with 14 bases between. CDR1 SGHRS and CDR2 YFSETQ come from the germline V gene. This CDR3 has 14 amino acids. The chain's CDR3 is CASSYQGSSETQYF. DNA for the CDR3: TGCGCCAGCAGCTATCAGGGGTCGAGTGAGACCCAGTACTTC.

The sample holds many counts of this clonotype. The V call is TRBV25-1, the J call TRBJ2-2, with 8 bases aligning to TRBD1. The CDR3 is made up of 14 amino acids. The ends lost 4 bases at V and 8 bases at J; junction bases unmatched: 6. Germline V lookup: CDR1 MGHDK, CDR2 SYGVNS. CDR3 bases: TGTGCCAGCAGTGGGACAGGGTTAGGAGGGGAGCTGTTTTTT. Its translation: CASSGTGLGGELFF.

This clonotype was found a few times. For the CDR3, the DNA is TGCAGCGTAGGGAGTAGCGGGTCGAACACTGAAGCTTTCTTT. Translation: CSVGSSGSNTEAFF. The rearrangement joins TRBV29-1 to TRBJ1-1; D is unclear. V lost 6 bases, J lost 1 base, and 15 bases lay in between. Germline CDR1 SQVTM, CDR2 ANQGSEA. CDR3 length: 14 residues.

V usage is TRBV20-1 and J usage is TRBJ2-7; weak D call: TRBD1 (5 bases). V lost 4 bases and J 0 bases, leaving 13 bases between the germline ends. This CDR3 region has 14 residues. Germline-derived CDR1 and CDR2 are DFQATT and SNEGSKA (reference sequence). Here the CDR3 reads CSATWGGISYEQYF. Here the CDR3 DNA reads TGCAGTGCTACCTGGGGCGGTATCTCCTACGAGCAGTACTTC.